This T cell receptor beta chain emerged from a study of cytomegalovirus exposure and HLA in healthy donors (dated by TCRdb to about 2017). Notes on the research overall: According to an earlier analysis of 550 to 750 of the donors, some 180 million T cells yielded roughly 100 million unique TCR beta sequences and approximately 280 Gb of sequence data. To study patterns of TCR occurrence, a later analysis re-analyzed previously published TCR beta repertoires from 500 to 850 donors and added high-resolution HLA genotyping. In an earlier analysis of 550 to 700 of the donors, high-throughput TCR beta sequencing was used to judge whether each TCR beta V gene segment behaved as functional or pseudogenic. High-throughput TCR immunosequencing, statistical association of individual TCRs with disease status, and machine learning were combined to predict cytomegalovirus infection status. In addition to the first cohort of around 670 subjects, a separate validation cohort of 100 to 150 different subjects was used. In the later analysis, no new phenotypic data were used to find candidate immune exposures; instead, reliance was placed on TCR beta sequences and their occurrence across donors. Typing coverage differed by locus: A, B, C, DRB1 and DQB1 were typed in about 629-640 donors, DQA1 in 500 to 550, DPA1 in 600 to 610, and DPB1 in around 490. Alongside the repertoire data, information on donor age, sex, ethnicity and CMV serostatus was compiled. Both class I and class II loci were covered by HLA typing, at four-digit resolution. Every repertoire in the discovery cohort had been generated on one and the same sequencing platform. An early release covering roughly 640 HLA-typed donors comprised approximately 300 gigabases of sequencing data and approximately 80 million unique TCR sequences. Four to six DR-DQ haplotypes were handled as single units for association and clustering, since linkage in the cohort was strong. The aim of the study was to test whether cataloging public T cell receptors could identify signatures of past pathogen exposure. Genome-wide SNP genotypes for about three fifths of the 666 donors were used in a later genetic analysis, which treated that subset as a discovery cohort. Using immunosequencing, the study profiled T cell repertoires from 640 or so subjects and related those repertoires to cytomegalovirus serostatus. Among the roughly 370 genotyped donors, approximately 82% belonged to the genetic ancestry cluster associated with self-reported Caucasian donors. On average, roughly 250,000 unique TCR beta nucleotide sequences were sequenced per donor among a few hundred genotyped donors of the cohort, with roughly 18% of those sequences being non-productive. General conclusions and limits of the study: A group of highly shared sequence variants was considered likely to be a technical artifact of the sequencing pipeline. V-gene and J-gene trimming of TCR beta chains was associated with a missense DCLRE1C variant in a later genetic analysis, and the association was replicated in an independent cohort. A few of the identified cytomegalovirus-associated TCR beta chains were confirmed in vitro to be specific for cytomegalovirus antigens. Because some donors lacked HLA typing at each locus, the association tests relied only on the typed subset. Sequencing depth was assumed to be roughly uniform across donors in the presence/absence analyses, though that assumption may not hold. A later analysis found that TCR association rates varied across HLA loci, with DRB1 alleles showing the most associated TCRs and HLA-C alleles the fewest. Because counts were too low, more than 15 rarely observed V segments, including chromosome 9 orphons, were left out of the earlier analysis of a few hundred of the donors. When HLA alleles, especially DR and DQ, strongly co-occurred, attributing TCR associations to individual alleles was difficult. Several of the top co-occurrence clusters appeared to be linked to parvovirus B19, influenza, CMV and Epstein-Barr virus, according to a later analysis. Because the 87-base-pair reads could not distinguish some IMGT-functional V segments, including TRBV6-2 and TRBV6-3, those segments were excluded. Immune exposure information for the cohort was limited to CMV serostatus. A further reported finding was that TCR beta sequences accurately predicted the HLA-A and HLA-B alleles for most subjects in the first cohort. Only TCR beta chains were sequenced in this cohort, and the absence of alpha or paired-chain data limited detectable features. The classifier was reported to diagnose cytomegalovirus status with high specificity and sensitivity in both the original and validation cohorts. Most TCR sequences were seen in very few donors, while some public TCRs were found in many individuals. At a false discovery rate of 0.05, a later analysis linked some 18,000 TCR beta sequences to specific HLA alleles. Most CMV-associated TCR beta chains appeared to be HLA-restricted in a later analysis, and the HLA associations seemed to be driven largely by CMV exposure. Compared with equally common non-associated chains, HLA-associated TCR beta chains in a later analysis were more clonally expanded and had lower generation probabilities. Linkage disequilibrium might explain the correlated functional status among segregating V segments, but an unknown experimental factor could not be excluded. In the study, approximately 160 TCR beta chains were listed as associated with cytomegalovirus. An earlier analysis of approximately 600 of the donors showed that most TCR beta V segments appeared in productive rearrangements either about 90% or about 30% of the time, which broadly matched IMGT annotations. According to the authors, the approach could potentially be generalized to other disease states and immunological phenotypes. According to a later genetic analysis, donors in an Asian-associated ancestry cluster had fewer N-insertions in productive TCRs than the approximately 610-donor mean.

For CDR1 and CDR2, the germline V gene lists MNHEY and SVGAGI. The CDR3 measures 15 amino acids from cysteine to phenylalanine. The kept DNA is CDR3 alone, 45 bases in frame from the first base. Trimmed from V: 2 bases; trimmed from J: 4 bases; junction bases lacking a gene match: 7. The cohort consisted of approximately 690 healthy bone marrow donors. All cohort members were sampled while nominally healthy, although unrecorded immune exposures were likely present. The donor tested CMV seropositive, placing the donor among the roughly 300 seropositive members of the cohort. Every donor gave a peripheral blood sample, and the peripheral blood mononuclear cells from that sample were used for TCR beta sequencing. The Qiagen DNeasy Blood Extraction Kit was used to extract genomic DNA from the blood cell samples. Library creation used the immunoSEQ multiplex PCR assay. A mixture of 60 forward primers for TCR Vbeta segments and 13 reverse primers for TCR Jbeta segments was used in the multiplex PCR. A multiplex PCR assay on genomic DNA amplified the CDR3 region of rearranged TCR beta genes. The Illumina HiSeq System was used to sequence the amplified TCR beta libraries as 87-base-pair reads. The source study handled its data this way. Across the 600 to 700 repertoires, a later analysis counted some 81 million unique TCR beta chains, around 10 million of which were shared by at least two donors. A nearest-neighbor algorithm error-corrected the raw reads and collapsed the reads into unique sequences, merging closely related sequences to remove PCR and sequencing errors. CDR3 sequences were aligned to IMGT reference sequences to assign V, D and J gene segments. For a sequence to be retained, a match of at least six nucleotides to both a V gene segment and a J gene segment was required. Rearrangements were called productive when the CDR3 lacked stop codons and stayed in frame with V and J; all others were non-productive. Following IMGT convention, CDR3 was defined as the stretch from the second conserved V-encoded cysteine to the conserved J-encoded phenylalanine. The earlier analysis of about 560 of the donors excluded any sequence lacking an unambiguous match to a single V gene segment. An earlier analysis of 550 to 650 of the donors classified V segments as functional when productive rearrangements were above 56.7% and as segregating when the standard deviation between donors was above 5%. A statistical classification framework was built to diagnose cytomegalovirus status from the catalog of TCR beta chain sequences. V and J gene assignment, in a later analysis, came from comparing TCR nucleotide sequences with IMGT/GENE-DB human TR gene sequences. The TCRdist pipeline was used in a later analysis to assign CDR3 sequences and most-parsimonious VDJ recombination scenarios. A later analysis defined each TCR beta chain by its CDR3 amino acid sequence plus V-gene family, and excluded reads lacking a unique V-gene family. To address suspected cross-contamination and a sequencing artifact, a later analysis removed roughly 580 highly shared, low-generation-probability nucleotide sequences. For each public chain, a later analysis derived a clonal expansion index from normalized ranks of inferred template counts within each repertoire. In a later analysis, generation probabilities were computed with a VDJ recombination model fitted to out-of-frame rearrangements, and the resulting probabilities were checked against IGoR. Hypergeometric tests were used in a later analysis to score TCR-TCR, TCR-HLA and TCR-CMV co-occurrence, with a repertoire-size bias correction applied to the TCR pairs. In a later analysis, false discovery rates were estimated by permuting HLA or CMV assignments 20 times. A later analysis grouped co-occurring TCRs with DBSCAN, adding TCRdist sequence similarity when clustering within HLA-allele-positive subsets. Repertoires with fewer than 30,000 or more than 120,000 public chains were left out of co-occurrence clustering, as were a handful of repertoires with anomalous nucleotide sharing. TCRdb holds this immuneACCESS table with in-frame rearrangements only. Some clones are missing; in checked studies, unresolved V genes explain under half, and the rest has no known cause. Clone size and the V and J calls come from that table; the DNA yielded D and trimming. The sample has about 210,000 clones on record, around 80% of them singletons. Jointly, the top ten make up about 6.1% of the sample.

The sample holds one count of this clone. The target of this receptor is not known. Base-call qualities are not available, and no considerably larger clone is one nucleotide away. The sequence was collected from a man aged 35-49 years in good health and CMV-seropositive. Recombination joined TRBV6-5 with TRBJ1-2; a stretch of 7 junction bases matches TRBD1. Source material: PBMCs. The DNA is as follows: TGTGCCAGCAGTTACAGGGGCAGGGGGTTCTATGGCTACACCTTC. Its protein is CASSYRGRGFYGYTF.